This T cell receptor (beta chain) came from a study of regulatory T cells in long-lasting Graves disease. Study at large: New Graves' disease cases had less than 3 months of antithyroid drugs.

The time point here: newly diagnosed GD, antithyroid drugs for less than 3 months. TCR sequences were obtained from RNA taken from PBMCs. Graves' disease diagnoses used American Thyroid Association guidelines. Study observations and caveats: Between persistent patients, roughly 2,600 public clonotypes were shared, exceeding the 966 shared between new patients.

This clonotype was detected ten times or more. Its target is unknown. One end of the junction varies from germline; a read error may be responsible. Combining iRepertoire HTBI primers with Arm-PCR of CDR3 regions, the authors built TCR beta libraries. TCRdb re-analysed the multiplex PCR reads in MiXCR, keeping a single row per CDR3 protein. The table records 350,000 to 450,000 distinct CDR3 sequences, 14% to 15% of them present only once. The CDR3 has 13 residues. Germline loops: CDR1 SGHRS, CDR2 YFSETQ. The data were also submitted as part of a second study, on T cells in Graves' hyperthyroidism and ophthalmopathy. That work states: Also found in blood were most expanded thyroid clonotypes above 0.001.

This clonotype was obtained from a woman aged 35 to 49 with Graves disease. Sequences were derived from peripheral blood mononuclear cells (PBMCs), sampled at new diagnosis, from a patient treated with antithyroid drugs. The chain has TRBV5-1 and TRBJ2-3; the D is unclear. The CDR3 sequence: CASSLSSTDTQYF. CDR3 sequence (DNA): TGTGCCAGCAGCTTATCCAGCACAGATACGCAGTATTTT.